Described below is a single T cell receptor (beta chain) sequence and its context. The CDR3 contains 14 residues. V was pared by 8 bases and J by 1 base, with 14 bases between. Per germline, CDR1 MDHEN and CDR2 SYDVKM. Data came from immunoSEQ multiplex PCR; TCRdb stores just in-frame clones and leaves some out. The data hold approximately 400,000 clones, with approximately 80% observed a single time. These data originate in a study of blood T cell repertoires in COVID-19. The sequenced sample consisted of peripheral blood. This rearrangement joins TRBV28 to TRBJ1-1; D is perhaps TRBD1 (5 bases). This TCR derives from a human donor with acute or convalescent COVID-19. The donor label of this sample is uncertain. The chain's CDR3 is CASLSRVSNTEAFF. DNA for the CDR3: TGTGCCAGCCTAAGCAGGGTCTCGAACACTGAAGCTTTCTTT.